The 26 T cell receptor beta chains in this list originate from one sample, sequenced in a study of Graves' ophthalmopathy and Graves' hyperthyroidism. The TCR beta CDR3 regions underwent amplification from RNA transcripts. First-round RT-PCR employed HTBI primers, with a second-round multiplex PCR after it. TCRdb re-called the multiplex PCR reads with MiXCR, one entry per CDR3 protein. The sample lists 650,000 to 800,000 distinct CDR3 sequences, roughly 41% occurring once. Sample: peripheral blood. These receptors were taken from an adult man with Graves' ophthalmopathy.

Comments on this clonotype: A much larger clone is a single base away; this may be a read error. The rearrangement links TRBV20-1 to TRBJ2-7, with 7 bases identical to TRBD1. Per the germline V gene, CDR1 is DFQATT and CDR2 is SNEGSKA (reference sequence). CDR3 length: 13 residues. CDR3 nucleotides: TGCAGTACTAGAGGGGGCGAATCCTACGAGCAGTACTTC. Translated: CSTRGGESYEQYF.

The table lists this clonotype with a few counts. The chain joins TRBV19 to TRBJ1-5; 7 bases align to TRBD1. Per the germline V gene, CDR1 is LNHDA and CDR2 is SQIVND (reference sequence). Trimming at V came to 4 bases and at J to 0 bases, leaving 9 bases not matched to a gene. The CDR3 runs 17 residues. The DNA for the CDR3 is TGTGCCAGTAGTAGCCAGGCAGGGGGGTATAGCAATCAGCCCCAGCATTTT. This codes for CASSSQAGGYSNQPQHF.

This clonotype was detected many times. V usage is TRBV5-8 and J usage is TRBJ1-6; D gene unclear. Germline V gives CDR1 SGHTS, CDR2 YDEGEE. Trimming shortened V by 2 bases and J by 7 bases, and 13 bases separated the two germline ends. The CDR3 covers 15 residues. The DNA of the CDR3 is TGTGCCAGCAGCTTCGAAATACAGTTCAATTCACCCCTCCACTTT. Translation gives CASSFEIQFNSPLHF.

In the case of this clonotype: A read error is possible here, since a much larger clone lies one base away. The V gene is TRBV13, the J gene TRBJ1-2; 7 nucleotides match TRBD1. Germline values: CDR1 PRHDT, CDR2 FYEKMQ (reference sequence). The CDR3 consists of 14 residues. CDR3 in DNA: TGTGCCAGCAGGCGAAGGGGGCTTCAGAAGGGCTACGCCTTC. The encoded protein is CASRRRGLQKGYAF.

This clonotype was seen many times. The CDR3 sequence: CASRSSSGQGYEQYF. The CDR3 DNA reads TGTGCCAGCAGAAGTAGTTCGGGACAGGGCTACGAGCAGTACTTC. The chain recombines TRBV25-1 with TRBJ2-7; 9 bases line up with TRBD1. The CDR3 length is 15 residues. V dropped 6 bases and J dropped 3; count of bases not matched to a gene: 9. Germline assignment: CDR1 MGHDK and CDR2 SYGVNS.

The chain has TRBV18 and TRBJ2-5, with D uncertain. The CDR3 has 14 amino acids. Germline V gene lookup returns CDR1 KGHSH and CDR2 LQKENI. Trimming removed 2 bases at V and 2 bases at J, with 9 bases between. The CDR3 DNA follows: TGTGCCAGCTCACCAAGTCCGACGCAAGAGACCCAGTACTTC. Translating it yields CASSPSPTQETQYF.

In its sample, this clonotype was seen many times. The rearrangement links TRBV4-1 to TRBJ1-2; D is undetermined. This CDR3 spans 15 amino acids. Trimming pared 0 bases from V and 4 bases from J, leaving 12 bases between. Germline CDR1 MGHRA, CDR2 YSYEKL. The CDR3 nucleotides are TGCGCCAGCAGCCAAGATGCGGGTATGATCTATGGCTACACCTTC. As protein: CASSQDAGMIYGYTF.

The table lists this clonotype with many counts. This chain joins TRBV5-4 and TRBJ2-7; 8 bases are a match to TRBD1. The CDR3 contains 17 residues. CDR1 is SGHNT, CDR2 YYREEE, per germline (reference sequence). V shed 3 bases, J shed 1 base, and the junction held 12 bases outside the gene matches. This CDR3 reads CASSWTGNGPRSYEQYF. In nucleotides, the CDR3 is TGTGCCAGCAGCTGGACAGGGAACGGACCACGGTCCTACGAGCAGTACTTC.

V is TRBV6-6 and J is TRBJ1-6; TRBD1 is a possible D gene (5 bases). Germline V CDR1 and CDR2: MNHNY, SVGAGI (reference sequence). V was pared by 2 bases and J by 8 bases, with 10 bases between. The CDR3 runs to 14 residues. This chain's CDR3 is CASSYIGGDSPLHF. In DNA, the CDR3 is TGTGCCAGCAGTTACATCGGGGGAGATTCACCCCTCCACTTT.

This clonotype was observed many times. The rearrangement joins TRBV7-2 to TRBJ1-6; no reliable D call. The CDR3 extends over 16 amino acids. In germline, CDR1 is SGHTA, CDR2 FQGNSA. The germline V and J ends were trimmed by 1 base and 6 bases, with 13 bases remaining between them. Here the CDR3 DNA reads TGTGCCAGCAGCTTAGGATCCCCAGGCCTTAATTCACCCCTCCACTTT. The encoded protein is CASSLGSPGLNSPLHF.

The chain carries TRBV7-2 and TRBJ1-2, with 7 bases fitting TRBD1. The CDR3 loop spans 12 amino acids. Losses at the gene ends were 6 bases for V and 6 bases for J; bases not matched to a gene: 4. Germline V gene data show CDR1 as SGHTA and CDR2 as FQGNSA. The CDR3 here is CASRRGRNGYTF. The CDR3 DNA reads TGTGCCAGCAGAAGGGGGCGGAATGGCTACACCTTC.

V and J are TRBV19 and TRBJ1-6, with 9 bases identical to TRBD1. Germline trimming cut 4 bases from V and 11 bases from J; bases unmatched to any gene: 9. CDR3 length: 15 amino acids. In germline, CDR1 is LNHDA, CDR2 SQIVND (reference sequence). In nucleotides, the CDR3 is TGTGCCAGTAGTACCCCGGGGACAGGGCTAGCACCCCTCCACTTT. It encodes CASSTPGTGLAPLHF.

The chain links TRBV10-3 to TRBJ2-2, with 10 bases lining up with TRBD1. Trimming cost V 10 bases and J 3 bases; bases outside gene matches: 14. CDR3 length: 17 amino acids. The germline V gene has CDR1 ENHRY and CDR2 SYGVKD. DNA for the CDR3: TGTGCCAGCAGAGATCAATGGGACAGGGGCTACACCGGGGAGCTGTTTTTT. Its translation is CASRDQWDRGYTGELFF.

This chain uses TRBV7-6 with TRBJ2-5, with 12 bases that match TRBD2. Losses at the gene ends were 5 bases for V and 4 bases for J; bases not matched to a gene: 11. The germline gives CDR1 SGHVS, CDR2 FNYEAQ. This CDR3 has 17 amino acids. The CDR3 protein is CASSQSVTSGGIETQYF. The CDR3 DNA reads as TGTGCCAGCAGCCAATCCGTGACTAGCGGGGGAATAGAGACCCAGTACTTC.

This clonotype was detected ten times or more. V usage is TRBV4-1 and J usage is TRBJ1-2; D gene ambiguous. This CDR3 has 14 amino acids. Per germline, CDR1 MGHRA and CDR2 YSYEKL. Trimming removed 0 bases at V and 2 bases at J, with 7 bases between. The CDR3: CASSQDQKNYGYTF. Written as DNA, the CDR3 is TGCGCCAGCAGCCAAGACCAGAAGAACTATGGCTACACCTTC.

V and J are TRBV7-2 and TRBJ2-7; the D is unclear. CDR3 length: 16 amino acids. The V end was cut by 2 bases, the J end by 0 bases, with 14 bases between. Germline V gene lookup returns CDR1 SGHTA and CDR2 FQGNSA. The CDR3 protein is CASSLFAYSSSYEQYF. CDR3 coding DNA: TGTGCCAGCAGCTTATTTGCTTACTCTAGCTCCTACGAGCAGTACTTC.

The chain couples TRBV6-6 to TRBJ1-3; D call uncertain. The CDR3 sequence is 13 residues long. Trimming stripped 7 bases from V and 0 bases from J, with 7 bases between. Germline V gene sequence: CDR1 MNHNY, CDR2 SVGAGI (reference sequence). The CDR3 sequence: CASKTNSGNTIYF. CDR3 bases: TGTGCCAGCAAGACGAACTCTGGAAACACCATATATTTT.

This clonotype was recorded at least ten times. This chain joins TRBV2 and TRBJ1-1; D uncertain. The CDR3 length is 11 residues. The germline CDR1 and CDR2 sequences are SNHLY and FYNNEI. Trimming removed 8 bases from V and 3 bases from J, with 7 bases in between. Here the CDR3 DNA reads TGTGCCAGCCGGAGGGACACTGAAGCTTTCTTT. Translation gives CASRRDTEAFF.

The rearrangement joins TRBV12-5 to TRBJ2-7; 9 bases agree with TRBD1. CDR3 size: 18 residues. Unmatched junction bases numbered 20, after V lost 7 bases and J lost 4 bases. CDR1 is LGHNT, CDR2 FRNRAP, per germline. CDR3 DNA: TGTGCTAGTGCCAGCAGCTCCCCTTCGGGGACAGGGAATTACGAGCAGTACTTC. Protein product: CASASSSPSGTGNYEQYF. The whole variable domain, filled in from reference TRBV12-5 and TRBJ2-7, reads DARVTQTPRHKVTEMGQEVTMRCQPILGHNTVFWYRQTMMQGLELLAYFRNRAPLDDSGMPKDRFSAEMPDATLATLKIQPSEPRDSAVYFCASASSSPSGTGNYEQYFGPGTRLTVT.

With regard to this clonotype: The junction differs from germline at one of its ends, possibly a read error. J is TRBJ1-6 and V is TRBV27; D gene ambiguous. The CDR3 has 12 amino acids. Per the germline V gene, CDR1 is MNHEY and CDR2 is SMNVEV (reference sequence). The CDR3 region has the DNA TGTACCAGCAGTTTAACTAATTCACCCCTCCACTTT. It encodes CTSSLTNSPLHF.

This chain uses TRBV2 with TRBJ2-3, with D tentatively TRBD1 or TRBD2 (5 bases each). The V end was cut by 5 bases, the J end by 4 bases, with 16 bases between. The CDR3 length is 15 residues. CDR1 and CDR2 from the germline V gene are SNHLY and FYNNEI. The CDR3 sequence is CASSRGELRADTQYF. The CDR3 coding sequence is TGTGCCAGCAGTCGAGGGGAGCTTAGGGCAGATACGCAGTATTTT.

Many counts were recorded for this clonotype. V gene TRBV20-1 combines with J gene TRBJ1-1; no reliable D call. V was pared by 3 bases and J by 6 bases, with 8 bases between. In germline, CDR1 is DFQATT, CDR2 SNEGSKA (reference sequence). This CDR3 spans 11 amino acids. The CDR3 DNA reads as TGCAGTGCTAGTAGTGTGGCTGAAGCTTTCTTT. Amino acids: CSASSVAEAFF.

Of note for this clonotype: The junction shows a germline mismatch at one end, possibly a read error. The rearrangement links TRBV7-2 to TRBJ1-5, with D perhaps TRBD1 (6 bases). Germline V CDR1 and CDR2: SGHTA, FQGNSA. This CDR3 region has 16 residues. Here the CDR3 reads CASSLEGGYSNQTQHF. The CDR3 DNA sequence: TGTGCCAGCAGCTTAGAAGGGGGTTATAGCAATCAGACCCAGCATTTT.

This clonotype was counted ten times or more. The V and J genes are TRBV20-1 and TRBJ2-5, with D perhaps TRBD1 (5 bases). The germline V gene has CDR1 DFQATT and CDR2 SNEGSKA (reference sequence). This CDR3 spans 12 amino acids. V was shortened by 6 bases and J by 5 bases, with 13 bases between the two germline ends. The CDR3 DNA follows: TGCAGTGCAACCAGGGTTTGGGAGACCCAGTACTTC. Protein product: CSATRVWETQYF.

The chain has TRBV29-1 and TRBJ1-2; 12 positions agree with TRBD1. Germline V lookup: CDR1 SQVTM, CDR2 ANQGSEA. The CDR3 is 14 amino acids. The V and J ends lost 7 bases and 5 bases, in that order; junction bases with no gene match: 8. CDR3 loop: CSALPGQGAYGYTF. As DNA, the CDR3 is TGCAGCGCTCTCCCGGGACAGGGGGCTTATGGCTACACCTTC.

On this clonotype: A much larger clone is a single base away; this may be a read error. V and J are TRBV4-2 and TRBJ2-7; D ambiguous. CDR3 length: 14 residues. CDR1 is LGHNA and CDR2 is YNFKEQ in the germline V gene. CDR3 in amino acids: CAGSRALPPYEQYF. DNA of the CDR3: TGTGCCGGCAGTAGGGCTCTTCCCCCCTACGAGCAGTACTTC.